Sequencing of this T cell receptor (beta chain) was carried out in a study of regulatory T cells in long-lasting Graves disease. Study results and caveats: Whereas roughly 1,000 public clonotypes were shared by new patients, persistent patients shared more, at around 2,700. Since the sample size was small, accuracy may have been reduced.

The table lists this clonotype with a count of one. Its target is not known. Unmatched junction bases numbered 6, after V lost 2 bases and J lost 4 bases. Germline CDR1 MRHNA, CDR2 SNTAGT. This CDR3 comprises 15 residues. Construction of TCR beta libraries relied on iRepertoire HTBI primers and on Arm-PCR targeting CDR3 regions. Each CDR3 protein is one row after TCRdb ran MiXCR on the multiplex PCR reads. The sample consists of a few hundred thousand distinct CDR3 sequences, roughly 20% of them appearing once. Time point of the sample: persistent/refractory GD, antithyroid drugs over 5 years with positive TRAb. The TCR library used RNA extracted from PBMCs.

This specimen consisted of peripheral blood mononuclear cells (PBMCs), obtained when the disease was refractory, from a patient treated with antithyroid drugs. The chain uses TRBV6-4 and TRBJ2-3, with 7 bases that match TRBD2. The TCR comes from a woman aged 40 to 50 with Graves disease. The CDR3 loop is CASSDEAGRSDTQYF. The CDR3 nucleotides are TGTGCCAGCAGTGACGAAGCGGGGAGGTCAGATACGCAGTATTTT.